This TCR beta chain appears in the sequencing data of a study of blood T cell repertoires in COVID-19. Study background: Italy, Spain and the United States were the sources of the convalescent and acute COVID-19 samples.

The CDR3 contains 15 residues. The junction had 5 bases not matched to a gene; V was cut back by 2 bases and J by 2 bases. Germline V gene data show CDR1 as SGHAT and CDR2 as FQNNGV. Per the original methods: Quantification of nucleated cells was approximated via reference gene primer amplification. Profiling relied on immunoSEQ multiplex PCR, and the TCRdb table lists in-frame clones only, not all of them. V and J calls and clone size are copied from that table; D and trimming were computed from the DNA. The sample holds about 120,000 clones; around 78% are singletons and the top ten take roughly 2.1%.

The sequencing input was peripheral blood. The V call is TRBV11-2, the J call TRBJ1-1; 7 bases are shared with TRBD1. The origin of this receptor is a man aged 65 to 79 with acute or convalescent COVID-19. For the CDR3, the DNA is TGTGCCAGCAGCTTACGTGGGACAGCCAACACTGAAGCTTTCTTT. It codes for CASSLRGTANTEAFF.